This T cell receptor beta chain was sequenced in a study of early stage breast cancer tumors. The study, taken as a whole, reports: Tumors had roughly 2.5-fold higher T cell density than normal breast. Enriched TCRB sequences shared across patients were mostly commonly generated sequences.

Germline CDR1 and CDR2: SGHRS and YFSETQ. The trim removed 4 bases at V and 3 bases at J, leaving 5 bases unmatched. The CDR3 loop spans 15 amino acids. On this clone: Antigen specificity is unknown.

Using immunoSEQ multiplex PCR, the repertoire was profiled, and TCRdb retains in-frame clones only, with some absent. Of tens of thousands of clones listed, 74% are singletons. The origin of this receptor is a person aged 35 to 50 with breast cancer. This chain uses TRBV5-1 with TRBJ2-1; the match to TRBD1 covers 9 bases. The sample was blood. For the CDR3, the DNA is TGCGCCAGCAGCCCTGACAGGGGGAACTACAATGAGCAGTTCTTC. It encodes CASSPDRGNYNEQFF.